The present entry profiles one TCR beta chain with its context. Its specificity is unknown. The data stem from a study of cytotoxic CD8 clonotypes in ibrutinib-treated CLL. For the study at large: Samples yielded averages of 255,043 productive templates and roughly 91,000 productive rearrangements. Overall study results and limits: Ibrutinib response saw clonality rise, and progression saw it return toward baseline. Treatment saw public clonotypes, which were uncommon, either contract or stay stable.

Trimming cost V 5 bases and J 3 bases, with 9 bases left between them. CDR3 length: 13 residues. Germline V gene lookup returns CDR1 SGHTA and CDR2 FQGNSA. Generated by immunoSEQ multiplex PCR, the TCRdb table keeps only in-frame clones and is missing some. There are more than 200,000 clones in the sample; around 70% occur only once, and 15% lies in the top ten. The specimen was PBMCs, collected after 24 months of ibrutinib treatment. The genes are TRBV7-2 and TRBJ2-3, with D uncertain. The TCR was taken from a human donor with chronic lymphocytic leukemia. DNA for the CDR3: TGTGCCAGCAGCCCGGATATAACAGATACGCAGTATTTT. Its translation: CASSPDITDTQYF.